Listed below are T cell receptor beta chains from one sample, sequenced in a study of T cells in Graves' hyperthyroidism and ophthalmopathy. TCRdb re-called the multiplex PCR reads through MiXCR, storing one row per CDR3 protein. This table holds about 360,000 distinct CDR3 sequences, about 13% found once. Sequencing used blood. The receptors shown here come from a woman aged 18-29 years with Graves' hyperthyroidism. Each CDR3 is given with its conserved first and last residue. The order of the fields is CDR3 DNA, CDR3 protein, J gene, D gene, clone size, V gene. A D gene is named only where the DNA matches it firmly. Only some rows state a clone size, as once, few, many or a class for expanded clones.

TGTGCCAGCAGCCAAGATGCCTCACCCCTCCACTTT	CASSQDASPLHF	TRBJ1-6	.	many	TRBV3-1
TGTGCCAGCACTACTTATAATTCACCCCTCCACTTT	CASTTYNSPLHF	TRBJ1-6	.	many	TRBV28
TGTGCCAGCAGTCCCGGGACAGGGTTGTACGAGCAGTACTTC	CASSPGTGLYEQYF	TRBJ2-7	TRBD1	many	TRBV28
TGTGCCAGCAGGAAGGGGGGTATGGGTCAGCCCCAGCATTTT	CASRKGGMGQPQHF	TRBJ1-5	.	many	TRBV28
TGTGCCAGCAAGAAGGACAGGGTGGCAGGCTACACCTTC	CASKKDRVAGYTF	TRBJ1-2	TRBD1	many	TRBV27
TGTGCCAGCAGCCGAGTTTCGGTGAACACCGGGGAGCTGTTTTTT	CASSRVSVNTGELFF	TRBJ2-2	.	many	TRBV28
TGTGCCAGCGCTTTGGGAGATGCGGGATGGTACGAGCAGTACTTC	CASALGDAGWYEQYF	TRBJ2-7	.	.	TRBV27
TGCGCCAGCAGCCAAGATACACAGACAGATACGCAGTATTTT	CASSQDTQTDTQYF	TRBJ2-3	.	.	TRBV4-3
TGTGCCAGCACCCTGACCAGCGGGAGCGACAATGAGCAGTTCTTC	CASTLTSGSDNEQFF	TRBJ2-1	TRBD2	.	TRBV12-3/TRBV12-4
TGTGCCAGCAGTTCCTCAGACAGGTACTACAATGAGCAGTTCTTC	CASSSSDRYYNEQFF	TRBJ2-1	.	many	TRBV28
TGTGCCAGTAACCGGGACAGTCAAAACAATGAGCAGTTCTTC	CASNRDSQNNEQFF	TRBJ2-1	TRBD1	many	TRBV6-1
TGTGCCAGCAGCTTACCCCGGACAGGGACTTATGGCTACACCTTC	CASSLPRTGTYGYTF	TRBJ1-2	TRBD1	many	TRBV11-2
TGCAGCGTTGAAGAACAGCTGAACACTGAAGCTTTCTTT	CSVEEQLNTEAFF	TRBJ1-1	.	many	TRBV29-1
TGTGCCGGCAGCCAAGACGGGGGAGTTGGTTATGGCTACACCTTC	CAGSQDGGVGYGYTF	TRBJ1-2	.	.	TRBV3-1
TGTGCCAGCAGCGTAGGAAGCAGGGGGCTCTACGAGCAGTACTTC	CASSVGSRGLYEQYF	TRBJ2-7	TRBD1	few	TRBV9
TGTGCCACCAGTGGTATCAATGGCTACACCTTC	CATSGINGYTF	TRBJ1-2	.	many	TRBV24-1
TGTGCCAGCAGTGAAGTACAGGGTCCCTACGAGCAGTACTTC	CASSEVQGPYEQYF	TRBJ2-7	.	.	TRBV2
TGTGCCAGCAGTCCACAGGGGCTGGCCACTGAAGCTTTCTTT	CASSPQGLATEAFF	TRBJ1-1	TRBD1	many	TRBV7-2
TGTGTCATCAGTGTAGTCGCCGACCAGGGGACTGGAAACACCATATATTTT	CVISVVADQGTGNTIYF	TRBJ1-3	.	.	TRBV10-3
TGCAGTGCTAGAGATGGGCAGGGCACTGAAGCTTTCTTT	CSARDGQGTEAFF	TRBJ1-1	.	many	TRBV20-1
TGCTACCTCGGATCGGGACCGAGGGCGACAGATACGCAGTATTTT	CYLGSGPRATDTQYF	TRBJ2-3	.	many	TRBV29-1
TGTGCCAGCAGCCAAGAGGGCAGAGGATCTGGAAACACCATATATTTT	CASSQEGRGSGNTIYF	TRBJ1-3	.	few	TRBV14
TGTGCCAGCAGCGTAGCTGAGAACAGGGCCACAGATACGCAGTATTTT	CASSVAENRATDTQYF	TRBJ2-3	.	.	TRBV9
TGTGCCAGCAGCTTCACGGTGGAGCGGGCCTCCTACGAGCAGTACTTC	CASSFTVERASYEQYF	TRBJ2-7	.	many	TRBV5-6
TGTGCCAGCAGAACCTCTCCACCGGAAGGGAGGGCTTTCTTT	CASRTSPPEGRAFF	TRBJ1-1	.	many	TRBV3-1
TGTGCCAGCAGTTACTCGGCGAATCGTTACACCTTC	CASSYSANRYTF	TRBJ1-2	.	many	TRBV6-2/TRBV6-3
TGTGCCAGCAGCCAAGATAGCGCAGGCAATCAGCCCCAGCATTTT	CASSQDSAGNQPQHF	TRBJ1-5	.	many	TRBV3-1
TGTGCCAGCAGGGCAGAACTTAACTATGGCTACACCTTC	CASRAELNYGYTF	TRBJ1-2	.	few	TRBV6-1
TGTGCCAGCAGTGGTCAGGCTGTCACTGAAGCTTTCTTT	CASSGQAVTEAFF	TRBJ1-1	.	many	TRBV2